The TCR beta chain described here comes from a study of Ad26.COV2.S vaccination and SARS-CoV-2 variants. Study summary: The vaccine Ad26.COV2.S was put into the muscle once, or twice with 56 days between.

As regards this clone: Its target is unknown.

In germline, CDR1 is MDHEN, CDR2 SYDVKM. Germline trimming cut 4 bases from V and 5 bases from J; bases unmatched to any gene: 10. The CDR3 extends over 16 amino acids. The data were produced by immunoSEQ multiplex PCR, yet TCRdb's version contains in-frame clones alone and is incomplete. The table has approximately 450,000 clones, around 90% seen once; the top ten hold more than 9%. Described treatment: 15 to 20 received Ad26.COV2.S at low or high dose, single or two shots; roughly five received placebo; per-sample allocation not given. The samples were gathered on day 63 after the first injection of vaccine or placebo. The study, taken as a whole, reports: Greater spike-specific TCR breadth was seen in vaccine recipients than in placebo recipients. There was a possibility that the TCR breadth and depth analyses underestimated total T cell responses.

The J gene is TRBJ2-2, the V gene TRBV28; 7 bases match TRBD2. This clonotype was sampled from a person between 18 and 65 years old who received the Ad26.COV2.S COVID-19 vaccine or a placebo. This specimen was peripheral blood, taken in a trial of Ad26.COV2.S vaccine versus placebo. CDR3 sequence reads: CASSYGLGMGTGELFF. The DNA for the CDR3 is TGTGCCAGCAGTTACGGACTAGGAATGGGGACCGGGGAGCTGTTTTTT.